The text below deals with one T cell receptor (beta chain). What it binds is unknown. The record originates from a study of PD-1 blockade in classical Hodgkin lymphoma. Some clones are missing from TCRdb's copy, which holds only in-frame ones; the method was immunoSEQ multiplex PCR. This table has 31,000 or so clones, roughly 87% appearing once. In every patient, relapse followed autologous stem cell transplantation, while exposure to brentuximab vedotin differed. Magnetic negative selection was used to purify CD4+ T cells from thawed PBMCs. Germline trimming cut 7 bases from V and 6 bases from J; bases unmatched to any gene: 6. Germline-derived CDR1 and CDR2 are MDHEN and SYDVKM. The CDR3 consists of 13 residues. Study-wide results and limits: Researchers reported that CD4+ TCR diversity, though not CD8+, rose significantly by C4D1.

The chain carries TRBV28 and TRBJ2-7; 10 positions agree with TRBD1. The sequencing here drew on CD4+ T cells from blood, taken at baseline. The sequence was collected from a human donor with classical Hodgkin lymphoma. In DNA form, the CDR3 reads TGTGCCAGCAAGACAGGGGGCTTGAGCGAGCAGTACTTC. It codes for CASKTGGLSEQYF.